These 13 T cell receptor beta chains came from one sample sequenced in a study of identical twins. TCRdb analysed the 5' RACE reads with MiXCR anew, one entry per CDR3 protein. The sample holds 450,000 or so distinct CDR3 sequences, roughly 24% seen once. These sequences were also reported in another study, on T cells expressing NK-cell markers.

Material: CD4+ T cells sorted from blood. The receptors stem from a woman younger than 35 in good health.

This clonotype was recorded a few times. The chain is built from TRBV7-9 and TRBJ2-3; D is perhaps TRBD2 (6 bases). V lost 4 bases, J lost 6 bases, and 14 bases lay in between. CDR1 is SEHNR, CDR2 FQNEAQ, per germline (reference sequence). The CDR3 extends over 14 amino acids. Here the CDR3 reads CASSSSGAVDTQYF. DNA for the CDR3: TGTGCCAGCAGCTCCTCGGGAGCGGTTGATACGCAGTATTTT.

This chain connects TRBV20-1 to TRBJ2-3; 8 bases line up with TRBD2. V dropped 6 bases and J dropped 1; count of bases not matched to a gene: 6. CDR1 is DFQATT and CDR2 is SNEGSKA in the germline V gene (reference sequence). The CDR3 length is 14 residues. This chain's CDR3 is CSASGAGGTDTQYF. Written as DNA, the CDR3 is TGCAGTGCGTCCGGAGCGGGGGGCACAGATACGCAGTATTTT.

The genes are TRBV7-2 and TRBJ1-5; 10 nucleotides agree with TRBD1. The CDR3 has 15 amino acids. Trimming removed 4 bases from V and 7 bases from J; junction bases left unmatched: 7. Germline CDR1 is SGHTA and CDR2 is FQGNSA. In DNA, the CDR3 is TGTGCCAGCAGCTCAAGGGGACAGGGGCGCCAGCCCCAGCATTTT. This gives the protein CASSSRGQGRQPQHF.

This chain connects TRBV7-3 to TRBJ2-3, with D maybe TRBD2 (6 bases). The CDR3 consists of 17 residues. Germline assignment: CDR1 SGHTA and CDR2 FQGTGA. V gave up 4 bases and J gave up 2 bases, with 19 bases separating them. In DNA form, the CDR3 reads TGTGCCAGCAGCTCCAGACCTGGGACTGACTCCACAGATACGCAGTATTTT. It is translated as CASSSRPGTDSTDTQYF.

The chain recombines TRBV3-1 with TRBJ2-7; D uncertain. This CDR3 has 12 amino acids. Trimming removed 1 base at V and 4 bases at J, with 5 bases between. Germline CDR1 reads LGHDT; CDR2 reads YNNKEL (reference sequence). CDR3 coding DNA: TGTGCCAGCAGCCAAGTTTGGTACGAGCAGTACTTC. Translation gives CASSQVWYEQYF.

V is TRBV5-4 and J is TRBJ1-1; TRBD1 matches at 9 bases. The length of the CDR3 is 15 residues. Trimming took 9 bases from V and 0 from J; bases not matched to a gene: 9. Germline V gene lookup returns CDR1 SGHNT and CDR2 YYREEE (reference sequence). As DNA, the CDR3 is TGTGCCACCCTACAGGGGGCAGGCATGAACACTGAAGCTTTCTTT. Translating it yields CATLQGAGMNTEAFF.

Notes on this clonotype: One base away lies a much larger clone, so this may be a sequencing read error. The chain couples TRBV12-3 or TRBV12-4 to TRBJ2-1, with 9 bases identical to TRBD1. The CDR3 is 15 amino acids. The chain's CDR3 is CACSPPGQGYNEQFF. The CDR3 DNA reads as TGTGCCTGCAGTCCTCCGGGACAGGGTTACAATGAGCAGTTCTTC.

This clonotype showed up just a few times. The V and J genes are TRBV6-2 or TRBV6-3 and TRBJ2-1; 10 bases map to TRBD2. The V and J ends lost 0 bases and 10 bases, in that order; junction bases with no gene match: 9. This CDR3 region has 16 residues. Germline lookup yields CDR1 MNHEY and CDR2 SVGEGT. CDR3 sequence reads: CASSYSGLAAGEEQFF. Here the CDR3 DNA reads TGTGCCAGCAGTTACTCTGGACTAGCGGCGGGTGAGGAGCAGTTCTTC.

V usage is TRBV6-1 and J usage is TRBJ2-7; 11 nucleotides align to TRBD1. CDR1 and CDR2 (germline): MNHNS, SASEGT. V dropped 7 bases and J dropped 9; count of bases not matched to a gene: 8. This CDR3 contains 13 residues. In nucleotides, the CDR3 is TGTGCCAGCAAATGGACAGGGGGCGACTGGCAGTACTTC. Translating it yields CASKWTGGDWQYF.

This clonotype was detected only a few times. The rearrangement uses TRBV6-2 or TRBV6-3 and TRBJ2-3; tentatively, D is TRBD1 (6 bases). V lost 3 bases and J 0 bases, leaving 34 bases between the germline ends. CDR3 length: 23 amino acids. The germline V gene has CDR1 MNHEY and CDR2 SVGEGT. CDR3 loop: CASSYPLLWTETPSTTSTDTQYF. CDR3 DNA sequence: TGTGCCAGCAGTTATCCCCTACTTTGGACAGAGACACCGAGTACCACTAGCACAGATACGCAGTATTTT.

This clonotype was found many times. The rearrangement joins TRBV11-2 to TRBJ2-3; TRBD2 matches at 12 bases. The CDR3 consists of 16 residues. From germline, CDR1 is SGHAT and CDR2 FQNNGV. V dropped 2 bases and J dropped 4; count of bases not matched to a gene: 4. CDR3 protein: CASSLQLAGGADTQYF. In DNA form, the CDR3 reads TGTGCCAGCAGCTTACAGCTAGCGGGGGGGGCAGATACGCAGTATTTT.

This clonotype was found once. The chain combines TRBV6-2 or TRBV6-3 with TRBJ2-6; TRBD2 might be the D (5 bases). Per the germline V gene, CDR1 is MNHEY and CDR2 is SVGEGT. The CDR3 consists of 15 residues. V dropped 0 bases and J dropped 4 bases, with 7 bases sitting between them. The CDR3 loop reads CASSYSGAGANVLTF. Here the CDR3 DNA reads TGTGCCAGCAGTTACTCGGGAGCCGGGGCCAACGTCCTGACTTTC.

This chain joins TRBV5-6 and TRBJ2-5; the match to TRBD1 covers 9 bases. V lost 4 bases, J lost 7 bases, and 8 bases stayed unmatched. Germline assignment: CDR1 SGHDT and CDR2 YYEEEE. The CDR3 length is 14 residues. The CDR3 sequence: CASSRDRDLRTQYF. CDR3 nucleotide sequence: TGTGCCAGCAGCAGGGACAGGGACCTCCGGACCCAGTACTTC.